The entry below gives a single T cell receptor (beta chain) sequence along with its context. As originally analysed: Reference gene primer amplification in the assay estimated nucleated cell counts. Measured with immunoSEQ multiplex PCR; TCRdb has only the in-frame clones, and not every one. Clonal size and the V and J genes are those of that table, whereas D and trimming came from the DNA. The top ten clones hold less than 5.5% of a sample with some 130,000 clones, around 88% of them seen once. Trimming cost V 9 bases and J 4 bases; bases outside gene matches: 14. The CDR3 spans 15 residues. CDR1 and CDR2 (germline): LNHDA, SQIVND (reference sequence). Followed over time, Seattle patients had been enrolled while infection was active. The data stem from a study of blood T cell repertoires in COVID-19. Background on the study: Some COVID-19 samples were acute and others convalescent; all came from the United States, Italy and Spain. PBMCs, B-cell-depleted T cells, or T cells provided the cDNA or gDNA that made up the material.

This clonotype was sampled from a man aged 55 to 69 with COVID-19, enrolled during active disease. The sample was peripheral blood. The chain couples TRBV19 to TRBJ1-1, with 7 bases that match TRBD1. The CDR3 sequence is CASSPGPGGSTEAFF. CDR3 sequence (DNA): TGTGCCAGCTCCCCGGGTCCAGGGGGGTCCACTGAAGCTTTCTTT.